The sequence of this T cell receptor beta chain was determined in a study of cytomegalovirus exposure and HLA in healthy donors. Overall study findings and caveats: Overall, approximately 150 TCR beta chains were annotated as cytomegalovirus-associated.

In the case of this clone: Its target is unknown.

Vbeta (60) and Jbeta (13) primers were used in the PCR. Produced via immunoSEQ multiplex PCR; TCRdb's table is partial and in-frame only. Here the sample spans roughly 200,000 clones, roughly 79% being singletons. The V segment lost 1 base and the J segment 6 bases; nucleotides outside the gene matches: 5. The CDR3 covers 15 residues. Germline V CDR1 and CDR2: SGHNT, YYREEE (reference sequence). The sequence was obtained from a man younger than 40 in good health and CMV-seronegative. Material: PBMCs. The J gene is TRBJ2-3, the V gene TRBV5-4, with 10 bases identical to TRBD2. In nucleotides, the CDR3 is TGTGCCAGCAGCTTGACTAGCGGGGCGCGGGATACGCAGTATTTT. Protein: CASSLTSGARDTQYF.